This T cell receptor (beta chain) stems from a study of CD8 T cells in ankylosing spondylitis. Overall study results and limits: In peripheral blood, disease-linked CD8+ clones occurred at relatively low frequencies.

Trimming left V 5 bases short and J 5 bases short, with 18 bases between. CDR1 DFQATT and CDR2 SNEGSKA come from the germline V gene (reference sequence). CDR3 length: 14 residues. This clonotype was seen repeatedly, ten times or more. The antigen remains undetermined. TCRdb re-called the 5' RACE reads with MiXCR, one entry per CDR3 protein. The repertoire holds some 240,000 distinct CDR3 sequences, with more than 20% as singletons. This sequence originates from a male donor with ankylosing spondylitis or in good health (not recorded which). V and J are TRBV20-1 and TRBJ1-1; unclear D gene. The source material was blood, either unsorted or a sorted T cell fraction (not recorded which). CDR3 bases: TGCAGTGCTCCAAACTCGGAACTTAGGACTGAAGCTTTCTTT. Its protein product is CSAPNSELRTEAFF.